This note documents a single T cell receptor beta chain sequence. Its binding antigen is unknown. No quality values exist for individual bases; no much larger clone is one base distant. This entry comes from a study of somatic mutations in cytotoxic T cells in rheumatoid arthritis (TCRdb year 2017). The study in broad terms: Before any treatment started and right after they were diagnosed, patients gave peripheral blood samples (around 29 ml EDTA). The study asked whether expanded CD8+ T-cell clones in newly diagnosed, untreated rheumatoid arthritis carry somatic mutations, and used TCRB deep sequencing to characterize clonality. For 65 to 70 rheumatoid arthritis patients and 20 healthy controls, TCRB deep sequencing was carried out. A FACSAria II or Sony SH800 was used to flow-sort some V beta antibody-stained T-cell populations at nearly 100% purity, and TCRB sequencing was also done on sorted V beta1+ cells. Patient and control groups had essentially identical median ages. Results the study describes overall, beyond this receptor: CD8+ T-cell clonality did not differ significantly between rheumatoid arthritis patients and age-matched healthy controls. The slight TRBV07 underrepresentation in patients was not adjusted for multiple comparisons. Viral specificity could not be ruled out by absence from virus-specific databases, and the antigen targets of the expanded CD8+ clones remained unknown. CD8+ clonality increased with age in patients (Spearman r ≈ 0.5) but not in healthy controls. In about an eighth of the roughly 65 patients the largest CD8+ clone exceeded 20% of CD8+ cells, and several identical CD8+ TCRB sequences were shared between blood and synovial fluid.

Genomic DNA underwent TCRB CDR3 sequencing using the immunoSEQ assay. Concerning the study's data processing: When patient CD8+ clones exceeding 1% were checked against published virus-specific TCRB sequences, only a few matched. Analyses were restricted to productive TCRB rearrangements. A clone was defined by a unique TCRB CDR3 sequence, and clonality was computed as a productive clonality index based on Shannon entropy. The template counts of each clone relative to the total templates per sample were used to calculate repertoire overlap between two samples. V-gene usage from TCRB sequencing and V-gene usage measured by flow cytometry were correlated (Spearman r of 0.61). Drawn from immuneACCESS, this table holds only the in-frame rearrangements with V and J called that TCRdb kept. Clones are partly lost; checked studies trace under half to an unresolved V gene and leave the rest unexplained. Clone size and V and J calls were adopted from that table, with D and trimming inferred from the DNA. For this sample the table gives about 30,000 clones, of which 82% were detected only once. 8.4% of the sample lies in the top ten.

Flow cytometry confirmed the purity of CD4+ and CD8+ cells that had been isolated by positive magnetic bead selection on an AutoMACS. After a first flow cytometry screen using a TCR V beta antibody panel, clonal expansions were characterized through TCRB deep sequencing of sorted CD8+ fractions. Peripheral blood mononuclear cells were isolated by Ficoll-Paque PLUS density gradient separation. DNA from CD4-enriched, CD8-enriched or PBMC samples was extracted using Nucleospin Tissue or Tissue XS kits and then quantified on a Qubit 2.0 fluorometer. The CDR1 and CDR2 encoded by the germline V gene are WSHSY and SAAADI. Including the terminal cysteine and phenylalanine, the CDR3 comprises 15 residues. Of the read, only the CDR3 DNA is kept; its 45 bases are in frame from base 1. Germline trimming amounts to 7 bases on V and 3 bases on J, with 6 as the count of junction bases outside the gene matches.

The chain uses TRBV10-2 and TRBJ2-3; 11 nucleotides in the junction match TRBD2. The receptor's source is an adult with rheumatoid arthritis. Sequenced input: CD8+ T cells sorted from blood. Read as DNA, the sequence is TGCGCCAGCACGATACTAGCGGGAGTGACAGATACGCAGTATTTT. Protein translation: CASTILAGVTDTQYF.